This is a list of T cell receptor beta chains from one sample in a study of tumor-infiltrating lymphocytes in primary liver carcinoma. In TCRdb, the multiplex PCR reads were re-called with MiXCR into one record per CDR3 protein. The sample carries roughly 30,000 distinct CDR3 sequences, approximately 76% recorded once. Source material: liver tumor tissue from sampling region 3. These receptors were obtained from a young woman with primary liver carcinoma and hepatitis B virus infection. Each CDR3 is given with its conserved first and last residue. Each record gives: D gene, V gene, J gene, clone size, CDR3 protein, CDR3 DNA. A D gene is named only where the DNA matches it firmly. Clone size is shown for a subset of rows, as once, few, many or a class of expanded clone.

>TRBD1|TRBV13|TRBJ1-1|NA
CYSRTGGANTEAFF
TGTTACAGCAGGACAGGGGGTGCAAACACCGAAGCTTTCTTT
>NA|TRBV30|TRBJ1-1|NA
CVWNPDHGHLEAFF
TGTGTCTGGAATCCGGACCACGGCCACTTAGAAGCCTTCTTT
>NA|TRBV11-3|TRBJ2-5|NA
CASCPLWAYQETQYF
TGTGCCAGCTGCCCACTGTGGGCCTACCAAGAGACCCAGTACTTC
>NA|TRBV4-3|TRBJ2-3|NA
CVNSQERTDTQYF
TGCGTCAACAGCCAAGAGCGCACAGATACGCAGTATTTT
>NA|TRBV11-2|TRBJ1-1|many
CASAVSGGLKNTEAFF
TGTGCCAGCGCTGTCTCGGGGGGCCTGAAGAACACTGAAGCTTTCTTT
>NA|TRBV11-1|TRBJ2-1|many
CASSFGTDNKQFF
TGTGCCAGCAGCTTCGGCACGGATAATAAGCAGTTCTTC
>NA|TRBV10-3|TRBJ2-5|few
CAINESATRQGTQYF
TGTGCCATCAATGAGTCGGCTACCCGACAAGGGACCCAGTACTTC
>NA|TRBV6-1|TRBJ2-6|NA
CASSDRGSGTNVLSF
TGTGCCAGCAGTGATCGGGGAAGTGGGACCAACGTCCTGTCTTTC
>NA|TRBV11-2|TRBJ2-5|NA
CASSLDIGDNEYF
TGTGCCAGCAGCTTAGATATCGGGGACAACGAATACTTC
>TRBD2|TRBV11-1|TRBJ2-1|NA
CVSSLSPASGRFDNEQFF
TGTGTCAGCAGCTTAAGTCCGGCTAGCGGGAGGTTCGACAATGAACAGTTCTTC
>NA|TRBV5-4|TRBJ2-1|once
CASSLNATSYNEQFF
TGTGCCAGCAGCTTGAATGCCACCAGTTACAATGAGCAGTTCTTC
>NA|TRBV12-3/TRBV12-4|TRBJ2-2|many
CASSLEMGGGLFF
TGTGCCAGCAGTTTAGAGATGGGTGGGGGGCTGTTTTTT
>NA|TRBV6-1|TRBJ1-5|once
CSSSEEWGINQPQHF
TGCTCCAGCAGTGAAGAATGGGGGATCAATCAGCCCCAGCATTTC
>NA|TRBV20-1|TRBJ1-5|few
CSALTALGNQPQHF
TGCAGTGCCCTCACCGCCCTCGGTAATCAGCCCCAGCATTTT
>TRBD2|TRBV6-4|TRBJ2-1|NA
CASSFGRGDVQFF
TGTGCCAGCAGTTTCGGGAGGGGGGATGTGCAGTTCTTC
>TRBD1|TRBV5-1|TRBJ2-7|once
CVSSWDRTYEQYF
TGCGTCAGTAGCTGGGACAGGACCTACGAGCAGTACTTC
>NA|TRBV11-3|TRBJ1-1|NA
CAGSPRQLNTEAFF
TGTGCCGGCAGCCCACGTCAGCTGAACACTGAAGCTTTCTTT
>NA|TRBV28|TRBJ2-7|NA
CASSPPGSRNGDQYF
TGTGCCAGCAGCCCTCCCGGGAGCAGAAACGGCGATCAGTACTTC
>NA|TRBV28|TRBJ2-7|few
CASSLETVYEQYF
TGTGCCAGCAGTTTAGAGACAGTCTACGAGCAATACTTC
>NA|TRBV4-1|TRBJ2-1|many
CASSQESPAGYNEQFF
TGCGCCAGCAGCCAAGAGTCACCGGCAGGATACAATGAGCAGTTCTTC
>NA|TRBV11-2|TRBJ1-1|NA
CANSLGNDAFF
TGTGCCAACAGCTTAGGTAATGATGCTTTCTTT
>NA|TRBV11-3|TRBJ1-1|NA
CASSPPRGLNAKAFF
TGTGCCAGCAGCCCCCCACGGGGCTTGAACGCTAAAGCTTTCTTT
>NA|TRBV12-3/TRBV12-4|TRBJ1-1|NA
CGGSLQIPNTEAFF
TGTGGTGGCAGTTTACAGATACCGAACACTGAAGCTTTCTTT
>TRBD1|TRBV11-2|TRBJ1-1|NA
CASSARDRGRKRWSNTEVVF
TGTGCCAGCAGCGCTCGGGATAGGGGGCGCAAGAGGTGGAGTAACACTGAAGTTGTCTTT
>NA|TRBV7-8|TRBJ1-2|NA
CASSHRYDGYTF
TGTGCCAGCAGCCACCGTTACGACGGATACACCTTC
>NA|TRBV4-3|TRBJ2-1|NA
CASSQDAGSSYNGQSF
TGCGCCAGCAGCCAAGATGCGGGAAGCTCATACAATGGGCAGTCCTTC
>NA|TRBV11-2|TRBJ1-2|NA
CADSLGGTVVGYTF
TGTGCCGACAGCCTCGGGGGTACAGTCGTTGGCTACACCTTC
>TRBD1|TRBV11-2|TRBJ2-5|NA
CANSTRTGGAKETQYF
TGTGCCAACAGCACAAGAACAGGGGGCGCAAAAGAGACCCAGTATTTC
>NA|TRBV5-4|TRBJ2-7|many
CASSLRGYDEQYF
TGTGCCAGCAGCTTGAGAGGGTATGACGAGCAGTACTTC
>NA|TRBV10-3|TRBJ2-1|once
CTITETMAARAYNEQFF
TGTACCATCACTGAGACCATGGCGGCTCGCGCCTACAATGAGCAGTTCTTC
>NA|TRBV6-6|TRBJ1-1|NA
CVSSPAACNIEAFF
TGTGTCAGCAGTCCGGCGGCATGCAACATTGAAGCTTTCTTT
>NA|TRBV9|TRBJ2-2|NA
CESSVDSGELFF
TGTGAGAGCAGCGTAGATTCCGGGGAGCTGTTTTTT
>NA|TRBV5-4|TRBJ2-4|NA
CSSGREGGGRIQYF
TGTTCCAGCGGCCGAGAGGGGGGGGGAAGGATTCAGTACTTC
>NA|TRBV11-1|TRBJ2-3|NA
CACSLGADTQYF
TGTGCCTGCAGCTTAGGGGCTGATACGCAGTATTTT
>NA|TRBV11-2|TRBJ1-5|NA
CASSLNFGTSDQPQHF
TGTGCTAGCAGCTTAAATTTCGGGACATCGGATCAGCCCCAGCATTTT
>NA|TRBV11-2|TRBJ2-2|NA
CASSPDPQLNTGELSF
TGTGCCAGCAGCCCCGATCCCCAATTAAATACCGGGGAGCTGTCTTTT
>TRBD1|TRBV11-2|TRBJ1-1|NA
CASSPRDRGRKRWSNTEAFF
TGTGCCAGCAGCCCTCGGGACAGGGGACGCAAGAGGTGGAGTAACACAGAAGCTTTCTTT